The clone carrying this TCR beta chain has a handful of counts. Its antigen is unknown. As TCR cDNA was made by 5'RACE template switching, a universal primer site and UMIs were added. TCRdb reprocessed the 5' RACE reads with MiXCR, giving one entry per CDR3 protein. The sample carries about 360,000 distinct CDR3 sequences, about 6.2% recorded once. This CDR3 is built from 15 residues. The germline V gene encodes CDR1 LNHDA and CDR2 SQIVND (reference sequence). Trimming removed 2 bases at V and 0 bases at J, with 8 bases between. This entry belongs to a study of T cells after yellow fever vaccination. General observations from the study: Most primary-vaccination clones recurred post-booster (about 96% CD4, over 70% CD8). Researchers report a weaker secondary response that nonetheless peaked faster, day 5 versus 15.

The chain recombines TRBV19 with TRBJ2-1; D uncertain. The TCR comes from a man aged 25 to 40 who received the YFV17D yellow fever vaccine. The sequences come from PBMCs, collected 5 days after the yellow fever booster vaccination. CDR3 protein: CASSISPSSYNEQFF. DNA for the CDR3: TGTGCCAGTAGTATATCTCCGAGCTCCTACAATGAGCAGTTCTTC.